This TCR beta chain was sequenced during a study of T cell responses to AZD1222 COVID-19 vaccine. Study-level findings and limits: Among the donors, most were white British and more were female, and clonal diversity was possibly underestimated. Sampling that yielded the repertoires occurred only after the peak T cell response.

The CDR3 is made up of 14 amino acids. Germline CDR1 MGHRA, CDR2 YSYEKL. Deletions cut 4 bases from V and 2 bases from J, with 10 bases between. With respect to this clone: Its cognate antigen is unknown.

Libraries were prepared by immunoSEQ multiplex PCR; TCRdb keeps only in-frame clonotypes and omits some of them. The data hold around 190,000 clones, with 94% observed a single time. The source of this sequence is an adult who received the AZD1222 COVID-19 vaccine. This sequence joins TRBV4-1 and TRBJ2-3, with D tentatively TRBD1 (6 bases). The source material was peripheral blood, sampled 28 days after the second AZD1222 dose. The CDR3 coding sequence is TGCGCCAGCAGCCCGACAGGTTCCACAGATACGCAGTATTTT. It codes for CASSPTGSTDTQYF.